A selection of T cell receptor beta chains follows, all from one sample in a study of post-analysis software for immune sequencing data. MiXCR was run by TCRdb on the PCR reads, yielding one entry per CDR3 protein. The top ten hold roughly 1.7% of the sample, which has fewer than 700,000 distinct CDR3 sequences, roughly 47% seen once. The sample was blood. These receptor sequences come from a girl aged 10 to 17 with multiple sclerosis. Both conserved end residues are part of each CDR3. A D gene is named only where the DNA matches it firmly. For some rows the clone size is stated as once, few or many, or as a class when expanded; others skip it.

abundance,v_gene,d_gene,j_gene,CDR3nt,CDR3aa
once,TRBV15,TRBD1,TRBJ1-2,TGTGCCACCTGGGACAGTGCTAACTATGGCTACACCTTC,CATWDSANYGYTF
few,TRBV20-1,TRBD1,TRBJ2-1,TGCAGTGCGAGACAGGGTCGGGAGCAGTTCTTC,CSARQGREQFF
.,TRBV12-3/TRBV12-4,TRBD1,TRBJ2-1,TGTGCCAGCAGTCCGGGACAGGTGGGATACAATGAGCAGTTCTTC,CASSPGQVGYNEQFF
.,TRBV6-6,TRBD1,TRBJ1-1,TGTGCCAGCAGTTCTACCCTGACAGGGGTGAACACTGAAGCTTTCTTT,CASSSTLTGVNTEAFF
.,TRBV28,TRBD2,TRBJ2-1,TGTGCCAGCAGTTTCCGACTAGCGCGGGGCGATGAGCAGTTCTTC,CASSFRLARGDEQFF
.,TRBV27,.,TRBJ2-7,TGTGCCAGCAGTTTACCGGACAGACAGTACGAGCAGTACTTC,CASSLPDRQYEQYF
.,TRBV3-1,.,TRBJ2-5,TGTGCCAGCAGCCAAGAGACTTACCAAGAGACCCAGTACTTC,CASSQETYQETQYF
.,TRBV4-1,.,TRBJ2-6,TGCGCCAGCAGCCAAGAACCCAGCTCTGGGGCCAACGTCCTGACTTTC,CASSQEPSSGANVLTF
.,TRBV5-1,TRBD2,TRBJ2-3,TGCGCCAGCAGCGAGGGCTCTAGCGGAGCCTTCACAGATACGCAGTATTTT,CASSEGSSGAFTDTQYF
.,TRBV6-2/TRBV6-3,.,TRBJ2-1,TGTGCCAGCACGGTGAGGGGAGATGTTGATGAGCAGTTCTTC,CASTVRGDVDEQFF
few,TRBV5-1,.,TRBJ2-7,TGCGCCAGCAGCTTGGACAGCCACGAGCAGTACTTC,CASSLDSHEQYF
many,TRBV12-3/TRBV12-4,TRBD2,TRBJ2-3,TGTGCCAGCAGTCTTAGCGGGGCAATCGGTACGCAGTATTTT,CASSLSGAIGTQYF
few,TRBV27,.,TRBJ1-1,TGTGCCAGCAGTTCCCTCGGGGGGACTGAAGCTTTCTTT,CASSSLGGTEAFF
.,TRBV4-1,TRBD1,TRBJ2-7,TGCGCCAGCAACCAAGATAGTGGGACAGGGGTCTACGAGCAGTACTTC,CASNQDSGTGVYEQYF
few,TRBV5-1,TRBD2,TRBJ2-3,TGCGCCAGCAGCCTGGACCCTAGCGGGGGGGTGTCGGATACGCAGTATTTT,CASSLDPSGGVSDTQYF
once,TRBV20-1,.,TRBJ2-7,TGCAGTGCTAGTCGGGACAATTACTACGAGCAGTACTTC,CSASRDNYYEQYF
few,TRBV7-6,.,TRBJ2-1,TGTGCCAGCAGCCACACGGAAACTTCTAGCTCCTACAATGAGCAGTTCTTC,CASSHTETSSSYNEQFF
.,TRBV30,TRBD1,TRBJ2-7,TGTGCCTGGAACAGGGGGCTGTCCTACGAGCAGTACTTC,CAWNRGLSYEQYF
.,TRBV20-1,.,TRBJ2-1,TGCAGTGCTAGGAGCCAGGGCCACAATGAGCAGTTCTTC,CSARSQGHNEQFF